Sequencing of this T cell receptor beta chain was carried out in a study of beta chain features in type 1 diabetes. Every isolated RNA sample was fully reverse transcribed, so sequencing captured expressed TCRB transcripts. The repertoire was sequenced with immunoSEQ multiplex PCR; TCRdb's copy has only in-frame clones and lacks some. This sample has approximately 170,000 clones; approximately 9% occur once, and the top ten carry about 2.5%. A remark on this clone: Its target is unknown.

There are 14 residues in the CDR3. The junction had 5 bases not matched to a gene; V was cut back by 3 bases and J by 4 bases. In germline, CDR1 is SGHRS, CDR2 YFSETQ. Overall study findings and caveats: Researchers could not determine here whether HLA type influences TCRB rearrangement.

The sample comprised central memory CD4+ T cells from blood. This clonotype originated in a woman in her late teens or twenties in good health. This chain connects TRBV5-1 to TRBJ1-2; 8 bases align to TRBD1. The CDR3 protein is CASSYGQGGYGYTF. The CDR3 DNA sequence: TGCGCCAGCAGCTACGGACAGGGCGGCTATGGCTACACCTTC.